This TCR beta chain comes out of a study of cytomegalovirus exposure and HLA in healthy donors (TCRdb year 2017). With respect to the entire study: According to an earlier analysis of a few hundred of the donors, 200 million or so T cells yielded over 90 million unique TCR beta sequences and approximately 280 Gb of sequence data. An early release that covered about 640 HLA-typed donors contained about 300 gigabases of sequencing data and 65 million to 100 million unique TCR sequences. Of the approximately 400 genotyped donors, 75% to 85% were placed in the genetic ancestry cluster associated with self-reported Caucasian donors. The study aimed to test whether cataloging public T cell receptors could reveal signatures of past pathogen exposure. The study profiled the T cell repertoires of about 720 subjects by immunosequencing and related them to cytomegalovirus serostatus. A separate validation cohort of over 95 different subjects was used in addition to the roughly 700-subject first cohort. The study combined high-throughput TCR immunosequencing, statistical association of individual TCRs with disease status, and machine learning to predict cytomegalovirus infection status. In a later analysis, previously published TCR beta repertoires from roughly 710 donors were re-analyzed and high-resolution HLA genotyping was added so that TCR occurrence patterns could be studied. Rather than using new phenotypic data, the later analysis identified candidate immune exposures from TCR beta sequences and from how often those sequences occurred across donors. An earlier analysis of around 640 of the donors used high-throughput TCR beta sequencing to judge whether each TCR beta V gene segment behaved as functional or pseudogenic. Donor age, sex, ethnicity and CMV serostatus were compiled together with the repertoire data. In a later genetic analysis, genome-wide SNP genotypes for 398 of the 666 donors were used, and that subset was treated as a discovery cohort. Every discovery cohort repertoire had been produced on one sequencing platform. Both class I and class II loci were covered by HLA typing, at four-digit resolution. The number of typed donors differed by locus: about 629-630 for A, B, C, DRB1 and DQB1; about 520 for DQA1; 606 for DPA1; and about 450 for DPB1. About five DR-DQ haplotypes were handled as single units for association and clustering because linkage in the cohort was strong. Among approximately 370 genotyped donors of the cohort, an average of about 240,000 unique TCR beta nucleotide sequences was sequenced per donor, of which about 19% were non-productive.

Overall study results and their limits: The cohort was sequenced for TCR beta chains only, and without alpha or paired-chain data the features that could be detected were limited. Most TCR sequences were seen in very few donors, while some public TCRs were found in many individuals. Correlated functional status among segregating V segments might be attributable to linkage disequilibrium, but an unknown experimental factor could not be ruled out. A cluster of highly shared sequence variants was judged likely to represent a technical artifact of the sequencing pipeline. According to the authors, the approach could potentially be generalized to other disease states and immunological phenotypes. CMV serostatus was the only immune exposure information available for the cohort. A further reported finding was that TCR beta sequences accurately predicted the HLA-A and HLA-B alleles for most subjects in the first cohort. A later analysis associated 17,000 or so TCR beta sequences with specific HLA alleles at a false discovery rate of 0.05. According to a later analysis, parvovirus B19, influenza, CMV and Epstein-Barr virus appeared linked to several top co-occurrence clusters. Sequencing depth was assumed to be roughly uniform across donors in the presence/absence analyses, though that assumption may not hold. Three of the identified cytomegalovirus-associated TCR beta chains were confirmed in vitro to be specific for cytomegalovirus antigens. Cytomegalovirus status was reported to be diagnosed by the classifier with high specificity and sensitivity in both the original and validation cohorts. A later analysis found that TCR association rates varied across HLA loci, with DRB1 alleles showing the most associated TCRs and HLA-C alleles the fewest. HLA typing was unavailable for some donors at each locus, so association tests used only the typed subset. In a later analysis, HLA-associated TCR beta chains were found to be more clonally expanded and to have lower generation probabilities than equally common non-associated chains. When HLA alleles, especially DR and DQ, strongly co-occurred, attributing TCR associations to individual alleles was difficult. A later genetic analysis associated a missense DCLRE1C variant with V-gene and J-gene trimming of TCR beta chains, and an independent cohort replicated the association. Broadly in line with IMGT annotations, most TCR beta V segments showed up in productive rearrangements about 90% or about 30% of the time in an earlier analysis of approximately 640 of the donors. A total of 164 TCR beta chains were listed by the study as associated with cytomegalovirus. The 87-base-pair reads could not distinguish some IMGT-functional V segments, including TRBV6-2 and TRBV6-3, so those segments were excluded. Because counts were too low, under 20 rarely observed V segments, including chromosome 9 orphons, were left out of the earlier analysis of a few hundred of the donors. In a later analysis, most CMV-associated TCR beta chains were found to appear HLA-restricted, with HLA associations seemingly driven largely by CMV exposure. Compared with the roughly 600-donor mean, donors in an Asian-associated ancestry cluster had fewer N-insertions in productive TCRs, according to a later genetic analysis.

Libraries were prepared through the immunoSEQ multiplex PCR assay. For the multiplex PCR, a mixture combining 60 forward primers for TCR Vbeta segments and 13 reverse primers for TCR Jbeta segments was used. The CDR3 region of rearranged TCR beta genes was amplified from genomic DNA with a multiplex PCR assay. The Illumina HiSeq System was used to sequence the amplified TCR beta libraries as 87-base-pair reads. The study's processing was this. In a later analysis, some 80 million unique TCR beta chains were counted across the 690 or so repertoires, and around 10 million of these chains were shared by at least two donors. Raw reads were error-corrected and collapsed into unique sequences by a nearest-neighbor algorithm in which closely related sequences were merged to remove PCR and sequencing errors. CDR3 sequences were aligned to IMGT reference sequences to assign V, D and J gene segments. For a sequence to be retained, a match of at least six nucleotides was required to both a V gene segment and a J gene segment. Rearrangements were called productive when the CDR3 lacked stop codons and stayed in frame with V and J; all others were non-productive. Following IMGT convention, CDR3 was defined as the stretch from the second conserved V-encoded cysteine up to the conserved J-encoded phenylalanine. In an earlier analysis of approximately 590 of the donors, sequences lacking an unambiguous match to a single V gene segment were excluded. In an earlier analysis of roughly 600 of the donors, a V segment was called functional when productive rearrangements were above 56.7%, and segregating when the standard deviation between donors exceeded 5%. A statistical classification framework was built for diagnosing cytomegalovirus status from the catalog of TCR beta chain sequences. In a later analysis, TCR nucleotide sequences were compared against IMGT/GENE-DB human TR gene sequences so that V and J genes could be assigned. In a later analysis, CDR3 sequences and most-parsimonious VDJ recombination scenarios were assigned using the TCRdist pipeline. A later analysis defined each TCR beta chain by its CDR3 amino acid sequence plus V-gene family, and excluded reads lacking a unique V-gene family. As a way to deal with suspected cross-contamination and a sequencing artifact, a later analysis dropped 450 to 600 nucleotide sequences that were highly shared and had low generation probability. In a later analysis, a clonal expansion index for each public chain was calculated from normalized within-repertoire ranks of inferred template counts. In a later analysis, generation probabilities were computed using a VDJ recombination model fitted to out-of-frame rearrangements, and the results were checked against IGoR. Hypergeometric tests were used in a later analysis to score TCR-TCR, TCR-HLA and TCR-CMV co-occurrence, with a repertoire-size bias correction applied to the TCR pairs. False discovery rates were estimated in a later analysis by permuting HLA or CMV assignments 20 times. In a later analysis, co-occurring TCRs were grouped using DBSCAN, and TCRdist sequence similarity was added for clustering within HLA-allele-positive subsets. Co-occurrence clustering excluded repertoires with fewer than 30,000 or more than 120,000 public chains, plus five with anomalous nucleotide sharing. The source is immuneACCESS, and TCRdb retained only in-frame sequences with V and J called. Part of the clones is not carried over; for the studies checked, unresolved V genes explain less than half of this, and the remainder is unexplained. V, J and clone size reflect that table, while D and trimming were determined from the DNA. A total of fewer than 65,000 clones appear in this sample, roughly 77% of them only once. The ten largest account for approximately 3.4% of the sample.

Details on this clone: Its specific antigen is unknown. Per-base quality was not reported, and no clone a single base away is much larger than it.

CDR1 and CDR2 were assigned from the germline V gene (reference sequence) as WNHNN and SYGVQD. Between the V and J ends, shortened by 6 bases and 4 bases respectively, the junction contains 8 bases. The CDR3 measures 12 amino acids from cysteine to phenylalanine. The entry retains the CDR3 DNA only, 36 bases that are in frame from base 1. The cohort consisted of 666 healthy bone marrow donors. At the time of sampling, every cohort member was nominally healthy, though immune exposures that went unrecorded were likely present. The donor was CMV seropositive and belonged to the group of some 290 seropositive cohort members. A peripheral blood sample was collected from each donor, and TCR beta sequencing was performed on peripheral blood mononuclear cells. The Qiagen DNeasy Blood Extraction Kit was used to extract genomic DNA from the blood cell samples.

The clonotype originates from a woman aged 40 to 49 in good health and CMV-seropositive. Recombination linked TRBV10-1 to TRBJ2-3, and the D gene may be TRBD1, 6 bases matching. Input material: PBMCs. CDR3 region: CASRWGPDTQYF. In nucleotide form, the sequence is TGCGCCAGCAGGTGGGGGCCAGATACGCAGTATTTT.